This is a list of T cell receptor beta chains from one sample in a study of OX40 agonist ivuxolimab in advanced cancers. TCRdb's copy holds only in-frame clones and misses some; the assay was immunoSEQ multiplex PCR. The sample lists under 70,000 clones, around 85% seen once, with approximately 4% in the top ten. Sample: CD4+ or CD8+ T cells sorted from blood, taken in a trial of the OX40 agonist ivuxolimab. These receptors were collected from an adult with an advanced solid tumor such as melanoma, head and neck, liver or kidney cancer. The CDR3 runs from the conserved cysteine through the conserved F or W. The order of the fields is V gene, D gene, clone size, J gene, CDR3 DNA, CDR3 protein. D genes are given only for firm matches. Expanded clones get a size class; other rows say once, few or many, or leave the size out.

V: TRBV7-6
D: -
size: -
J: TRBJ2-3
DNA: TGTGCCAGCAGCAGTAGGTTGTCGCCAAGCACAGATACGCAGTATTTT
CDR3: CASSSRLSPSTDTQYF

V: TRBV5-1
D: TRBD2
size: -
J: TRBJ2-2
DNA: TGCGCCAGCAGCCCCGCGAGACTAGCTATCGGGGAGCTGTTTTTT
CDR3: CASSPARLAIGELFF

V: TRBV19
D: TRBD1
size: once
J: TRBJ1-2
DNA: TGTGCCAGTAGTCGGACAGGGAATTATGGCTACACCTTC
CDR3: CASSRTGNYGYTF

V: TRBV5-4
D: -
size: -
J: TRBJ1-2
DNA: TGTGCCAGCAGCCCAGGAGGGCCCCCCTATGGCTACACCTTC
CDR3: CASSPGGPPYGYTF

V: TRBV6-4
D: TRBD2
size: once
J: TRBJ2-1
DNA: TGTGCCAGCAGCGGACTAGCGGGAGGAACCTACAATGAGCAGTTCTTC
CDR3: CASSGLAGGTYNEQFF

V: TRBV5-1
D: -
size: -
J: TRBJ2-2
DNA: TGCGCCAGCTCGTCCGGGCAGGGGAACACCGGGGAGCTGTTTTTT
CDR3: CASSSGQGNTGELFF

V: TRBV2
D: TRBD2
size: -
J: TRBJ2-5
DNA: TGTGCCAGCAGTGGGACTAGCGGGGGGGCAAAGAGGGAGACCCAGTACTTC
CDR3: CASSGTSGGAKRETQYF

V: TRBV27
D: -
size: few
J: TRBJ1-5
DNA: TGTGCCAGCAGTTTAGGGAGAAACGGCAATCAGCCCCAGCATTTT
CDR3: CASSLGRNGNQPQHF

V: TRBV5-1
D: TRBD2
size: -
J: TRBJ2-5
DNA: TGCGCCCGCCTACCCAAAGCGGGGTCGGAGACCCAGTACTTC
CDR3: CARLPKAGSETQYF

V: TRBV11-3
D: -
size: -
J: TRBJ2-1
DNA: TGTGCCAGCACCCGGGGTGGCGACAATGAGCAGTTCTTC
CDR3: CASTRGGDNEQFF

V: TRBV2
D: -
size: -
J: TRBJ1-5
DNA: TGTGCCAGCAGGGGGACCGGGACCCAAAATCAGCCCCAGCATTTT
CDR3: CASRGTGTQNQPQHF

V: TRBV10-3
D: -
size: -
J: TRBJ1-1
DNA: TGTGCCATCAGTGAGTCGCCGGGTAGCAGGACTGAAGCTTTCTTT
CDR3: CAISESPGSRTEAFF

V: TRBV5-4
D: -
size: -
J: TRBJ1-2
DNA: TGTGCCAGCAGCTCCGACTTCCGCGAGCCCCGAAGTGGCTACACCTTC
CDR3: CASSSDFREPRSGYTF

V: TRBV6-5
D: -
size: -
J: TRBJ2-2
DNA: TGTGCCAGCAGGGCGGCCGCCACCGGGGAGCTGTTTTTT
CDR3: CASRAAATGELFF

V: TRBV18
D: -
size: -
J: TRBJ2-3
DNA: TGTGCCAGCTCATCAGGCGGGGAGGATACGCAGTATTTT
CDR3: CASSSGGEDTQYF

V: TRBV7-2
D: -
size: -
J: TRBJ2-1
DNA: TGTGCCAGCAGCTCCGAGGGGAATCGCAATGAGCAGTTCTTC
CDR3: CASSSEGNRNEQFF

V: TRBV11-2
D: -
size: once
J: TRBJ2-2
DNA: TGTGCCAGCAGCCTCCTTGCGGGGGAGCTGTTTTTT
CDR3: CASSLLAGELFF

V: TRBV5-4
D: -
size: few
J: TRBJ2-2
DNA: TGTGCCAGCAGCTTGGCGCTGAACACCGGGGAGCTGTTTTTT
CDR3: CASSLALNTGELFF

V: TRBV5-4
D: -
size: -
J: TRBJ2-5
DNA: TGTGCCGGTCAGGACATAAGCCAAGAGACCCAGTACTTC
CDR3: CAGQDISQETQYF

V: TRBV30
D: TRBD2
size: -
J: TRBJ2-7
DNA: TGTGCCTGGAAGGCTAGCGGGGGGTACGAGCAGTACTTC
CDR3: CAWKASGGYEQYF

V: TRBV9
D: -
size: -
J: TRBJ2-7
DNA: TGTGCCAGCAGCGTAGACCCAGTAACCTACGAGCAGTACTTC
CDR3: CASSVDPVTYEQYF

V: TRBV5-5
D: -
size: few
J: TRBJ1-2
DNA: TGTGCCAGCAGCTTAGGACAGACCTCGTATGGCTACACCTTC
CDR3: CASSLGQTSYGYTF

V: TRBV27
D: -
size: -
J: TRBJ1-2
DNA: TGTGCCAGCAGTTTTGGGGGCTCCTATGGCTACACCTTC
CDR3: CASSFGGSYGYTF

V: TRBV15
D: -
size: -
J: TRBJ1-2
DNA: TGTGCCACCAGCAGAGCAGCGGGACAACCCTATGGCTACACCTTC
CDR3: CATSRAAGQPYGYTF

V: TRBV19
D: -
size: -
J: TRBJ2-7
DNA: TGTGCCAGTAGTATCCTGGCCGCTCCCTCCTACGAGCAGTACTTC
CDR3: CASSILAAPSYEQYF

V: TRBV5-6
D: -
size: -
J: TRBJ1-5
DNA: TGTGCCAGCAGCTTTCAGGGATACCAGCCCCAGCATTTT
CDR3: CASSFQGYQPQHF

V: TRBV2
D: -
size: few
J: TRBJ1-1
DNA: TGTGCCAGCAAGGAGGATATGAACACTGAAGCTTTCTTT
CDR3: CASKEDMNTEAFF

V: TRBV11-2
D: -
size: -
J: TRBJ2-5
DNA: TGTGCCAGCAGCTTCGGGAACCAAGAGACCCAGTACTTC
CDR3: CASSFGNQETQYF

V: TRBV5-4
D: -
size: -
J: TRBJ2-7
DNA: TGTGCCAGCAGCACCGATTACTACGAGCAGTACTTC
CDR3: CASSTDYYEQYF

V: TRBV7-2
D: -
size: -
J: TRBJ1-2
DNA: TGTGCCAGCAGCTTATTGCCAGGGTGGGGCTACACCTTC
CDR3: CASSLLPGWGYTF

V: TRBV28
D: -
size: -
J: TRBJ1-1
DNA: TGTGCCAGCAGTTTATGGCCGTATACTGAAGCTTTCTTT
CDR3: CASSLWPYTEAFF

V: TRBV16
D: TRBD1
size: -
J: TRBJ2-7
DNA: TGTGCCAGCAGCCAATCGGACAGGGGACTATACGAGCAGTACTTC
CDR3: CASSQSDRGLYEQYF

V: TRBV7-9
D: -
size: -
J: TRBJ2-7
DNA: TGTGCCAGCAGCTCAATCGGACCAGGGGTCGGCGAGCAGTACTTC
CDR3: CASSSIGPGVGEQYF

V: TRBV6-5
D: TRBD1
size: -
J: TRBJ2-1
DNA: TGTGCCAGCAGAGAGACAGGGGGCTCCTACAATGAGCAGTTCTTC
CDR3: CASRETGGSYNEQFF

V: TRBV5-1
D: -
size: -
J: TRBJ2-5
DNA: TGCGCCAGCAGCTTCCGGGACTCGCAAGAGACCCAGTACTTC
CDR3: CASSFRDSQETQYF

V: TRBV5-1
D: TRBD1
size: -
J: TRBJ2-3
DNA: TGCGCCAGCAGCTGGGGACAGGGCGTAGATACGCAGTATTTT
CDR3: CASSWGQGVDTQYF

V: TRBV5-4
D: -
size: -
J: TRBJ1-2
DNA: TGTGCCAGCAGCCCAGGACCCCGGAACTATGGCTACACCTTC
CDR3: CASSPGPRNYGYTF

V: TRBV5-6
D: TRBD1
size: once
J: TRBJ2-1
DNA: TGTGCCAGCAGCTTTCGGACAGGGGGTTACAATGAGCAGTTCTTC
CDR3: CASSFRTGGYNEQFF

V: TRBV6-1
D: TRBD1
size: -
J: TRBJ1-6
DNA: TGTGCCAGCCGGACAGGGGATGGATCACCCCTCCACTTT
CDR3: CASRTGDGSPLHF

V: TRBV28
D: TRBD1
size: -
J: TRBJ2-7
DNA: TGTGCCAGCAGTTTTGGACAGGCGACCTACGAGCAGTACTTC
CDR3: CASSFGQATYEQYF

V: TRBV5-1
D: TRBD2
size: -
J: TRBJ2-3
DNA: TGCGCCAGCAGCCGAAATAGCGGGGCGCTCGGGTATACGCAGTATTTT
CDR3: CASSRNSGALGYTQYF

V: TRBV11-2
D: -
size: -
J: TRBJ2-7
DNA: TGTGCCAGCAGCTTCCGGGCCGTGTCCTACGAGCAGTACTTC
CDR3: CASSFRAVSYEQYF